This TCR beta chain was sequenced during a study of vaccination and CD4 T cells after COVID-19. Once obtained from cultured CD4+ T cells, the DNA was sequenced using the Oncomine TCR Beta short-read assay. A single record per CDR3 protein comes from TCRdb applying MiXCR to the PCR reads. The table lists approximately 9,400 distinct CDR3 sequences, less than 85% of them singletons. Indicated treatment: roughly 11-day PBMC culture with coronavirus spike peptide pools or control peptides (ViraFEST assay). As concerns this clonotype: Its cognate antigen is unknown.

V lost 1 base to trimming and J lost 8 bases; unmatched junction nucleotides: 5. The germline gives CDR1 SGHAT, CDR2 FQNNGV. The CDR3 spans 14 residues. Sequencing was performed on CD4+ T cells from blood, cultured in vitro. The source is a human donor who had recovered from COVID-19. The chain links TRBV11-2 to TRBJ1-2; 9 nucleotides line up with TRBD1. Here the CDR3 DNA reads TGTGCCAGCAGCTTAGGGGACAGGGCGAGCGGCTACACCTTC. It specifies CASSLGDRASGYTF.